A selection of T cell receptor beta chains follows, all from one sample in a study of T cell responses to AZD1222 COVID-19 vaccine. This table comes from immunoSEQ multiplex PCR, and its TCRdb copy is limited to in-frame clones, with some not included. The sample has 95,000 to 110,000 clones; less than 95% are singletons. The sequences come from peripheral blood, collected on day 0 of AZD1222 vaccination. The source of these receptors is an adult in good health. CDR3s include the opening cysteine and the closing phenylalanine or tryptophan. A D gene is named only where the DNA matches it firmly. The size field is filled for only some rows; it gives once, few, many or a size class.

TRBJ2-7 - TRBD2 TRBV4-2 TGTGCCAGCAGCCCTAGCGGGGCGAACTCCTACGAGCAGTACTTC CASSPSGANSYEQYF
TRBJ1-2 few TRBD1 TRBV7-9 TGTGCCAGCAGCTTAGCGACAGGGGCGGGTGGCTACACCTTC CASSLATGAGGYTF
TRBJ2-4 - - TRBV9 TGTGCCAGCAGCGTAGCTGGTGGGGTGGACATTCAGTACTTC CASSVAGGVDIQYF
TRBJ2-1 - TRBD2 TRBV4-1 TGCGCCAGCAGCCACCTTCTGGGGTTGGCGGGAGGAACCCTCAATGAGCAGTTCTTC CASSHLLGLAGGTLNEQFF
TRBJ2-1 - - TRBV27 TGTGCCAGCAAGCGGACGGGATCCAATGAGCAGTTCTTC CASKRTGSNEQFF
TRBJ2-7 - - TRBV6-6 TGTGCCAGCAGTTACCCTTTCCGAGGCCGCTACGAGCAGTACTTC CASSYPFRGRYEQYF
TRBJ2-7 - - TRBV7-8 TGTGCCAGCAGCTTAGCGGCGCAAGACGAGCAGTACTTC CASSLAAQDEQYF
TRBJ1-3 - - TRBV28 TGTGCCAGCACACTGGAGGGGGGCTCTGGAAACACCATATATTTT CASTLEGGSGNTIYF
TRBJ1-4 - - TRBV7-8 TGTGCCAGCAGCTCGACGACAGAGAATGAAAAACTGTTTTTT CASSSTTENEKLFF
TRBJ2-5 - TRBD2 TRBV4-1 TGCGCCAGCAGCCAACACGGGACTAGCGGGGTGGGGGAGACCCAGTACTTC CASSQHGTSGVGETQYF
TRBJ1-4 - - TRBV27 TGTGCCAGCAGTTTTGAGGGGGAAGAAAAACTGTTTTTT CASSFEGEEKLFF
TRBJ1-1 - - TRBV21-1 TGTGCCAGCAGCAAAGCGACAGGACCACAAGCTTTCTTT CASSKATGPQAFF
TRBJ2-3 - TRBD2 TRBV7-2 TGTGCCAGCGGGCGGGGGGCTAGCACAGATACGCAGTATTTT CASGRGASTDTQYF
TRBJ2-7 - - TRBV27 TGTGCCAGACGCTACGAGCAGTACTTC CARRYEQYF
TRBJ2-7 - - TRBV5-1 TGCGCCAGCAGCGCGGACAGTTCGGTAACCTACGAGCAGTACTTC CASSADSSVTYEQYF
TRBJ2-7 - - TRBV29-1 TGCAGCGTTGACGAGGGAGGAGGGCCCTACGAGCAGTACTTC CSVDEGGGPYEQYF
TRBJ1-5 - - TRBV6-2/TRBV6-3 TGTGCCAGCAGTTACTCAAGGAATAGGGGCCCAGGACAGCCCCAGCATTTT CASSYSRNRGPGQPQHF
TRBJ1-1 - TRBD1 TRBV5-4 TGTGCCAGCAGTGTGGGACAGCTGAACACTGAAGCTTTCTTT CASSVGQLNTEAFF
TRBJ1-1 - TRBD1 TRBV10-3 TGTGCCATCAGCCTGACGGACAGGGAGGGCACTGAAGCTTTCTTT CAISLTDREGTEAFF
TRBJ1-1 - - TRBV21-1 TGTGCCAGCAGCCCTTCTAGGGCTGAAGCTTTCTTT CASSPSRAEAFF